The present entry profiles one T cell receptor beta chain with its context. The target antigen is unknown. The entry originates in a study of T cell clonotyping in hematopoietic cell transplantation. Points from the study as a whole: Without cell sorting, CD4 versus CD8 contributions remain unresolved.

TCRdb's copy holds only in-frame clones and misses some; the assay was immunoSEQ multiplex PCR. The data show about 14,000 clones, around 86% seen once. The CDR3 length is 14 residues. The ends were cut back, 10 bases at V and 0 bases at J, with 15 bases in the middle. Germline-derived CDR1 and CDR2 are MNHEY and SVGAGI. This TCR was recovered from a male patient in his fifties or sixties who had an allogeneic stem cell transplant from an unrelated donor, so T cells may come from the graft donor. Some clones in this sample may be carry-over from other donors' samples. Sequenced material: PBMCs, taken 100 days after allogeneic stem cell transplant. The rearrangement uses TRBV6-5 and TRBJ1-1, with D perhaps matching TRBD1 (5 bases). CDR3 bases: TGTGCCACCCAACCGGGGCACTTGAACACTGAAGCTTTCTTT. This translates into CATQPGHLNTEAFF.